Listed below are T cell receptor beta chains from one sample, sequenced in a study of cytotoxic CD8 clonotypes in ibrutinib-treated CLL. Sequencing used immunoSEQ multiplex PCR; TCRdb keeps in-frame clones, though not all of them. Of hundreds of thousands of clones listed, 70% are singletons. Sequences were derived from PBMCs, sampled after 24 months of ibrutinib treatment. The receptors stem from a human donor with chronic lymphocytic leukemia. CDR3s include the opening cysteine and the closing phenylalanine or tryptophan. A D gene is named only where the DNA matches it firmly. The size field is filled for only some rows; it gives once, few, many or a size class.

v_gene: TRBV27
abundance: -
d_gene: -
j_gene: TRBJ2-7
CDR3aa: CASSFVSGSLYEQYF
CDR3nt: TGTGCCAGCAGTTTCGTTTCGGGATCCCTGTACGAGCAGTACTTC

v_gene: TRBV6-6
abundance: -
d_gene: -
j_gene: TRBJ2-7
CDR3aa: CASSGATRGEQYF
CDR3nt: TGTGCCAGCAGTGGTGCGACTAGGGGAGAGCAGTACTTC

v_gene: TRBV9
abundance: -
d_gene: -
j_gene: TRBJ2-1
CDR3aa: CASTPLEAAYNEQFF
CDR3nt: TGTGCCAGCACCCCCCTTGAAGCGGCATACAATGAGCAGTTCTTC

v_gene: TRBV15
abundance: -
d_gene: -
j_gene: TRBJ2-7
CDR3aa: CATSRATSWGAPGYEQYF
CDR3nt: TGTGCCACCAGCAGAGCTACCTCGTGGGGGGCCCCAGGCTACGAGCAGTACTTC

v_gene: TRBV18
abundance: -
d_gene: -
j_gene: TRBJ2-5
CDR3aa: CASSPPSLQETQYF
CDR3nt: TGTGCCAGCTCACCACCGTCCCTCCAAGAGACCCAGTACTTC

v_gene: TRBV5-1
abundance: -
d_gene: -
j_gene: TRBJ2-7
CDR3aa: CASSLVLGRLSSYEQYF
CDR3nt: TGCGCCAGCAGCCTGGTTTTGGGCAGGCTGAGCTCCTACGAGCAGTACTTC

v_gene: TRBV27
abundance: -
d_gene: -
j_gene: TRBJ1-5
CDR3aa: CASSSPLRRTGGLGPQHF
CDR3nt: TGTGCCAGCAGTTCACCTCTGCGGCGTACCGGCGGCTTAGGGCCCCAGCATTTT

v_gene: TRBV29-1
abundance: -
d_gene: -
j_gene: TRBJ2-5
CDR3aa: CSVVMKTQYF
CDR3nt: TGCAGCGTTGTGATGAAGACCCAGTACTTC

v_gene: TRBV4-3
abundance: -
d_gene: TRBD1
j_gene: TRBJ2-5
CDR3aa: CASSHQPQGAETQYF
CDR3nt: TGCGCCAGCAGCCACCAACCACAGGGGGCTGAGACCCAGTACTTC

v_gene: TRBV6-5
abundance: -
d_gene: -
j_gene: TRBJ2-7
CDR3aa: CASALGPVSHEQYF
CDR3nt: TGTGCCAGCGCCCTGGGCCCGGTAAGCCACGAGCAGTACTTC

v_gene: TRBV9
abundance: -
d_gene: TRBD2
j_gene: TRBJ2-7
CDR3aa: CASSVGLAGSYEQYF
CDR3nt: TGTGCCAGCAGCGTAGGACTAGCGGGGTCCTACGAGCAGTACTTC

v_gene: TRBV7-3
abundance: -
d_gene: -
j_gene: TRBJ1-1
CDR3aa: CASRLTVNTEAFF
CDR3nt: TGTGCCAGCAGACTGACAGTGAACACTGAAGCTTTCTTT

v_gene: TRBV4-3
abundance: few
d_gene: TRBD2
j_gene: TRBJ2-7
CDR3aa: CASSQGLAGFEQYF
CDR3nt: TGCGCCAGCAGCCAAGGACTAGCGGGATTCGAGCAGTACTTC

v_gene: TRBV20-1
abundance: -
d_gene: -
j_gene: TRBJ1-2
CDR3aa: CSARVGPPETF
CDR3nt: TGCAGTGCTAGAGTGGGACCACCCGAAACCTTC

v_gene: TRBV5-1
abundance: few
d_gene: TRBD2
j_gene: TRBJ2-5
CDR3aa: CASSLGLAVQETQYF
CDR3nt: TGCGCCAGCAGCCTCGGGCTAGCGGTCCAAGAGACCCAGTACTTC

v_gene: TRBV9
abundance: few
d_gene: TRBD1
j_gene: TRBJ1-2
CDR3aa: CASSPGQGAYGYTF
CDR3nt: TGTGCCAGCAGCCCGGGACAGGGCGCCTATGGCTACACCTTC

v_gene: TRBV6-5
abundance: -
d_gene: -
j_gene: TRBJ2-2
CDR3aa: CASSVLKQNTGELFF
CDR3nt: TGTGCCAGCAGCGTCCTCAAGCAAAACACCGGGGAGCTGTTTTTT

v_gene: TRBV29-1
abundance: -
d_gene: -
j_gene: TRBJ2-7
CDR3aa: CSVGGSEVYEQYF
CDR3nt: TGCAGCGTTGGCGGGTCGGAGGTCTACGAGCAGTACTTC

v_gene: TRBV6-6
abundance: -
d_gene: -
j_gene: TRBJ2-7
CDR3aa: CASSYPPGAYEQYF
CDR3nt: TGTGCCAGCAGTTACCCCCCGGGGGCCTACGAGCAGTACTTC

v_gene: TRBV11-3
abundance: -
d_gene: TRBD1
j_gene: TRBJ1-1
CDR3aa: CASSSTGVNTEAFF
CDR3nt: TGTGCCAGCAGCTCGACAGGGGTGAACACTGAAGCTTTCTTT

v_gene: TRBV5-1
abundance: -
d_gene: TRBD1
j_gene: TRBJ2-2
CDR3aa: CASKGDRGVNTGELFF
CDR3nt: TGCGCCAGCAAGGGGGACAGGGGCGTGAACACCGGGGAGCTGTTTTTT

v_gene: TRBV19
abundance: once
d_gene: -
j_gene: TRBJ1-1
CDR3aa: CASSIVADTEAFF
CDR3nt: TGTGCCAGTAGTATAGTGGCGGACACTGAAGCTTTCTTT

v_gene: TRBV29-1
abundance: -
d_gene: TRBD1
j_gene: TRBJ2-7
CDR3aa: CSVGRDRGYEQYF
CDR3nt: TGCAGCGTCGGACGGGACAGGGGATACGAGCAGTACTTC

v_gene: TRBV28
abundance: few
d_gene: TRBD2
j_gene: TRBJ2-5
CDR3aa: CASSLKTSGSSTQYF
CDR3nt: TGTGCCAGCAGCCTAAAAACTAGCGGGTCTTCGACCCAGTACTTC